This passage covers 32 T cell receptor beta chains from one sample sequenced in a study of Graves' ophthalmopathy and Graves' hyperthyroidism. Amplification from RNA transcripts yielded the TCR beta CDR3 regions. HTBI primers primed a first-round RT-PCR, and a second-round multiplex PCR followed. From the multiplex PCR reads, TCRdb called clonotypes with MiXCR, one entry per CDR3 protein. The sample holds approximately 700,000 distinct CDR3 sequences, approximately 40% seen once. The sequencing input was peripheral blood. The receptors were gathered from an adult man with Graves' ophthalmopathy.

A remark on this clonotype: A much larger clone differs by one base, so this may be a read error. This rearrangement joins TRBV12-3 or TRBV12-4 to TRBJ1-1, with 10 bases aligning to TRBD1. The J segment lost 4 bases and the V segment lost 6 bases, leaving 5 bases of the junction unmatched. The CDR3 has 14 amino acids. This chain's CDR3 is CASRPGQGSTEAFF. The DNA for the CDR3 is TGTGCCAGCAGGCCGGGACAGGGGAGCACTGAAGCTTTCTTT.

The J gene is TRBJ1-3, the V gene TRBV2; TRBD1 matches at 7 bases. The germline V gene encodes CDR1 SNHLY and CDR2 FYNNEI. CDR3 size: 15 residues. Trimming at V came to 6 bases and at J to 2 bases, leaving 7 bases not matched to a gene. The CDR3 here is CASSRTGDPGNTIYF. CDR3 coding DNA: TGTGCCAGCAGCCGGACAGGTGACCCTGGAAACACCATATATTTT.

Worth noting for this clonotype: Because it lacks the conserved phenylalanine or tryptophan at the end, this CDR3 is likely a read error. The genes are TRBV10-3 and TRBJ2-7, with D perhaps being TRBD1 or TRBD2 (5 bases each). Germline lookup yields CDR1 ENHRY and CDR2 SYGVKD. The CDR3 loop spans 13 amino acids. CDR3 DNA: TGTGCCAGCAGTGAGGGGCAAACCTACGAGCAGTACTCC. Protein product: CASSEGQTYEQYS.

The rearrangement links TRBV7-9 to TRBJ1-2; D unclear. The CDR3 runs to 11 residues. Trimming took off 6 bases at V and 9 bases at J, with 11 bases between the two ends. CDR1 SEHNR and CDR2 FQNEAQ come from the germline V gene (reference sequence). CDR3 DNA: TGTGCCAGCAGTACGGGCGGACGCTACACCTTC. Translating it yields CASSTGGRYTF.

This clonotype has only a few counts. The CDR3 sequence: CASSPRAVGNTGELFF. The CDR3 region has the DNA TGTGCCAGCAGCCCACGGGCAGTCGGGAACACCGGGGAGCTGTTTTTT. The rearrangement joins TRBV9 to TRBJ2-2, with D hard to call. From germline, CDR1 is SGDLS and CDR2 YYNGEE. Trimming took off 4 bases at V and 1 base at J, with 14 bases between the two ends. The CDR3 length is 16 residues. The full variable domain, rest sourced from reference TRBV9 and TRBJ2-2, is DSGVTQTPKHLITATGQRVTLRCSPRSGDLSVYWYQQSLDQGLQFLIQYYNGEERAKGNILERFSAQQFPDLHSELNLSSLELGDSALYFCASSPRAVGNTGELFFGEGSRLTVL.

The chain has TRBV7-9 and TRBJ1-6; D is uncertain. V lost 6 bases to trimming and J lost 13 bases, with 16 bases between them. The CDR3 has 13 amino acids. Germline V gives CDR1 SEHNR, CDR2 FQNEAQ (reference sequence). CDR3 sequence (DNA): TGTGCCAGCAGTTTGGACCGCTATCAGCCCCTCCACTTT. The encoded protein is CASSLDRYQPLHF.

The V gene is TRBV6-5, the J gene TRBJ1-4, with a weak D call TRBD1 (6 bases). The CDR3 has 15 amino acids. Germline loops: CDR1 MNHEY, CDR2 SVGAGI. The V gene lost 4 bases and the J gene lost 4 bases, with 13 bases spanning the gap. CDR3 loop: CASSWQGIYNEKLFF. The CDR3 DNA reads TGTGCCAGCAGTTGGCAGGGGATATATAATGAAAAACTGTTTTTT.

Only one count was recorded for this clonotype. A read error may be the cause here, since a much bigger clone is one base away. J is TRBJ2-5 and V is TRBV2, with D maybe TRBD1 (5 bases). Germline V CDR1 and CDR2: SNHLY, FYNNEI. Trimming pared 8 bases from V and 5 bases from J, leaving 18 bases between. The length of the CDR3 is 14 residues. CDR3 amino acids: CASGEGAQRETQYF. CDR3 DNA sequence: TGTGCCAGCGGAGAAGGGGCCCAACGGGAGACCCAGTACTTC.

CDR3 amino acids: CASRARGDEQYF. In DNA, the CDR3 is TGTGCCAGTAGAGCCAGGGGGGACGAGCAGTACTTC. The V call is TRBV19, the J call TRBJ2-7; TRBD1 might be the D (7 bases). Germline CDR1 is LNHDA and CDR2 is SQIVND (reference sequence). The V end was cut by 6 bases, the J end by 5 bases, with 11 bases between. The CDR3 covers 12 residues.

The chain links TRBV7-9 to TRBJ1-4, with D perhaps matching TRBD1 (6 bases). This CDR3 comprises 16 residues. Germline V gene sequence: CDR1 SEHNR, CDR2 FQNEAQ (reference sequence). Trimming left V 1 base short and J 8 bases short, with 17 bases between. Written as DNA, the CDR3 is TGTGCCAGCAGCTTAGTCGTGGGGGCGCTGGGGGAAAAACTGTTTTTT. Translating it yields CASSLVVGALGEKLFF.

This clonotype was seen ten or more times. The chain combines TRBV6-5 with TRBJ1-2; no definite D call. Germline lookup yields CDR1 MNHEY and CDR2 SVGAGI. This CDR3 has 12 amino acids. V was pared by 0 bases and J by 8 bases, with 7 bases between. The CDR3 loop reads CASSYSMGGYTF. CDR3 in DNA: TGTGCCAGCAGTTACTCTATGGGAGGCTACACCTTC.

The chain carries TRBV7-9 and TRBJ1-4; maybe TRBD1 (5 bases). The CDR3 length is 14 residues. The ends were cut back, 5 bases at V and 7 bases at J, with 14 bases in the middle. Germline loops: CDR1 SEHNR, CDR2 FQNEAQ (reference sequence). The CDR3 loop reads CASSIGANGEKLFF. The DNA for the CDR3 is TGTGCCAGCAGCATAGGGGCGAATGGTGAAAAACTGTTTTTT.

With regard to this clonotype: At one end, the junction sequence differs from germline, possibly due to a read error. The CDR3 is CATSRPGQGKQPQHF. CDR3 in DNA: TGTGCCACCAGTAGACCCGGACAGGGCAAACAGCCCCAGCATTTT. The chain couples TRBV24-1 to TRBJ1-5, with TRBD1 identical over 8 bases. Germline-derived CDR1 and CDR2 are KGHDR and SFDVKD. The CDR3 has 15 residues.

This clonotype was counted at least ten times. The rearrangement uses TRBV10-3 and TRBJ1-5, with D hard to call. V was trimmed by 8 bases and J by 3 bases, leaving 11 bases between them. The CDR3 loop spans 13 amino acids. The germline gives CDR1 ENHRY, CDR2 SYGVKD. As DNA, the CDR3 is TGTGCCATCGGAAGGGCGGCCAATCAGCCCCAGCATTTT. It specifies CAIGRAANQPQHF.

The CDR3 DNA is TGTGCCAGCAGCTTAAGGAGAGGGGAAGGAGGCAATCAGCCCCAGCATTTT. Residues: CASSLRRGEGGNQPQHF. The rearrangement links TRBV7-6 to TRBJ1-5, with TRBD1 as a possible D gene (5 bases). CDR3 size: 17 residues. CDR1 SGHVS and CDR2 FNYEAQ come from the germline V gene. V lost 2 bases and J lost 2, with 16 bases in between.

As to this clonotype: Germline and junction disagree at one end, which may indicate a read error. The rearrangement joins TRBV7-9 to TRBJ2-6; D unclear. Per germline, CDR1 SEHNR and CDR2 FQNEAQ (reference sequence). This CDR3 has 13 amino acids. The chain's CDR3 is CASSPDQTWPEAF. The CDR3 nucleotides are TGTGCCAGCAGCCCCGACCAGACCTGGCCTGAAGCTTTC.

A word on this clonotype: A much larger clone is a single base away; this may be a read error. The chain links TRBV7-9 to TRBJ1-4; no definite D call. The CDR3 covers 14 residues. The germline V gene encodes CDR1 SEHNR and CDR2 FQNEAQ (reference sequence). The CDR3 here is CAGSLARVNEKLFF. DNA of the CDR3: TGTGCCGGCAGCTTGGCCCGGGTGAATGAAAAACTGTTTTTT.

The V call is TRBV4-3, the J call TRBJ2-7, with D possibly TRBD2 on 6 matching bases. The V end lost 3 bases, the J end lost 7 bases, and 19 bases lay between the germline ends. In germline, CDR1 is LGHNA, CDR2 YSLEER. The CDR3 consists of 15 residues. CDR3 residues: CASSQPGVPPGEQYF. The CDR3 nucleotides read TGCGCCAGCAGCCAGCCGGGGGTCCCGCCGGGAGAGCAGTACTTC.

The CDR3 region has the DNA TGTGCCAGCAGCTTAGAGGGGACAGGGAGGGTCACTGAAGCTTTCTTT. Protein sequence: CASSLEGTGRVTEAFF. V and J are TRBV7-9 and TRBJ1-1; TRBD1 aligns across 9 bases. Germline lookup yields CDR1 SEHNR and CDR2 FQNEAQ (reference sequence). The CDR3 is made up of 16 amino acids. The V gene end was trimmed by 1 base and the J gene end by 4 bases; junction bases not matched to a gene: 7.

This clonotype was detected many times. The V call is TRBV19, the J call TRBJ1-2; D gene unclear. Germline CDR1 is LNHDA and CDR2 is SQIVND (reference sequence). CDR3 length: 14 amino acids. Trimming removed 7 bases at V and 2 bases at J, with 14 bases between. The CDR3 nucleotides are TGTGCCAGTAATACAGACTTATCAAACTATGGCTACACCTTC. Residues: CASNTDLSNYGYTF.

V usage is TRBV15 and J usage is TRBJ2-5; D uncertain. The CDR3 has 16 residues. Germline V lookup: CDR1 LNHNV, CDR2 YYDKDF (reference sequence). The V gene lost 3 bases and the J gene lost 0 bases, with 14 bases spanning the gap. The CDR3 loop is CATSRRGPDYQETQYF. Written as DNA, the CDR3 is TGTGCCACCAGCAGGAGAGGACCCGACTACCAAGAGACCCAGTACTTC.

The chain combines TRBV10-3 with TRBJ2-7, with D unclear. V was trimmed by 10 bases and J by 1 base, leaving 14 bases between them. The CDR3 is made up of 13 amino acids. The V gene's germline CDR1 is ENHRY and CDR2 SYGVKD. The CDR3 DNA follows: TGTGCCACCACATTATCGCAGTCCTACGAGCAGTACTTC. It encodes CATTLSQSYEQYF.

This clonotype showed up just a few times. This sequence joins TRBV7-2 and TRBJ2-2; tentative D call: TRBD2 (5 bases). V lost 6 bases and J lost 4, with 12 bases in between. The CDR3 length is 14 residues. Germline loops: CDR1 SGHTA, CDR2 FQGNSA. CDR3 region: CASSVGSVTGELFF. The CDR3 nucleotides are TGTGCCAGCAGTGTGGGTAGCGTCACCGGGGAGCTGTTTTTT.

This clonotype has a handful of counts. The chain combines TRBV10-3 with TRBJ1-4, with a weak D call TRBD1 (5 bases). Germline CDR1 is ENHRY and CDR2 is SYGVKD. The CDR3 is made up of 12 amino acids. Trimming cost V 10 bases and J 7 bases, with 13 bases left between them. The CDR3 DNA reads as TGTGCCAGCGGGCAGGGAAGTGAAAAACTGTTTTTT. Its protein product is CASGQGSEKLFF.

This clonotype showed up many times. The chain uses TRBV7-9 and TRBJ1-1; TRBD1 might be the D (5 bases). CDR3 length: 13 amino acids. Germline CDR1 SEHNR, CDR2 FQNEAQ (reference sequence). V lost 6 bases to trimming and J lost 5 bases, with 13 bases between them. CDR3 sequence: CASRDQGGTEAFF. CDR3 DNA: TGTGCCAGCAGAGATCAGGGTGGAACTGAAGCTTTCTTT.

This clonotype was counted a single time. The chain employs TRBV2 and TRBJ1-2; D is uncertain. V was cut by 5 bases and J by 2 bases, with 9 bases left in between. This CDR3 comprises 13 residues. Germline lookup yields CDR1 SNHLY and CDR2 FYNNEI. The CDR3 bases are TGTGCCAGCAGTTTTATTGGGAACTATGGCTACACCTTC. It is translated as CASSFIGNYGYTF.

This clonotype was seen ten or more times. The gene calls are TRBV19 and TRBJ1-4; maybe TRBD1 (5 bases). V lost 5 bases, J lost 8 bases, and 18 bases lay in between. This CDR3 comprises 15 residues. From germline, CDR1 is LNHDA and CDR2 SQIVND (reference sequence). CDR3: CASSARGEMWEKLFF. In DNA form, the CDR3 reads TGTGCCAGTAGTGCTCGGGGGGAGATGTGGGAAAAACTGTTTTTT.

With respect to this clonotype: A read error is likely, as this CDR3 ends without the conserved phenylalanine or tryptophan. The CDR3 sequence is CASSQTGSGYTL. CDR3 sequence (DNA): TGTGCCAGCAGTCAGACAGGGTCGGGCTACACCCTC. The V gene is TRBV12-3 or TRBV12-4, the J gene TRBJ1-2; 7 positions agree with TRBD1. The length of the CDR3 is 12 residues. V shed 5 bases and J 8 bases; nucleotides not matched to a gene: 5.

Remarks on this clonotype: The junction departs from germline at one end; a sequencing error may be responsible. This chain links TRBV24-1 with TRBJ1-6; D might be TRBD1 (5 bases). CDR3 length equals 16 residues. CDR1 and CDR2 from the germline V gene are KGHDR and SFDVKD. This CDR3 is CASSEAPTAYNSPLHF. DNA of the CDR3: TGTGCCAGCAGTGAAGCGCCGACAGCTTATAATTCACCCCTCCACTTT.

The table lists this clonotype with many counts. V is TRBV7-9 and J is TRBJ2-5; 9 positions agree with TRBD1. The V gene's germline CDR1 is SEHNR and CDR2 FQNEAQ (reference sequence). V lost 0 bases to trimming and J lost 2 bases; unmatched junction nucleotides: 1. This CDR3 has 15 residues. CDR3 region: CASSLAGTGQETQYF. DNA for the CDR3: TGTGCCAGCAGCTTAGCAGGGACAGGGCAAGAGACCCAGTACTTC. The variable domain in full, with the rest retrieved from reference TRBV7-9 and TRBJ2-5, is DTGVSQNPRHKITKRGQNVTFRCDPISEHNRLYWYRQTLGQGPEFLTYFQNEAQLEKSRLLSDRFSAERPKGSFSTLEIQRTEQGDSAMYLCASSLAGTGQETQYFGPGTRLLVL.

The sample holds many counts of this clonotype. The chain joins TRBV7-2 to TRBJ2-7; D perhaps matches TRBD1 (7 bases). There are 12 residues in the CDR3. V was pared by 7 bases and J by 5 bases, with 12 bases between. The germline V gene encodes CDR1 SGHTA and CDR2 FQGNSA. The CDR3 DNA reads TGTGCCAGCATCCAGGGGGGAAACGAGCAGTACTTC. Encoded protein: CASIQGGNEQYF.

This clonotype was seen repeatedly, ten times or more. The rearrangement links TRBV24-1 to TRBJ2-5, with 7 positions matching TRBD1. The germline V gene has CDR1 KGHDR and CDR2 SFDVKD. CDR3 length equals 15 residues. The V segment lost 6 bases and the J segment 2 bases; nucleotides outside the gene matches: 8. The CDR3 nucleotides are TGTGCCACCAGTCGAGGGACAGCCAGACAAGAGACCCAGTACTTC. The encoded protein is CATSRGTARQETQYF.